These 9 T cell receptor beta chains were sequenced from one sample in a study of cytomegalovirus exposure and HLA in healthy donors listed by TCRdb under 2017. The library was prepared using the immunoSEQ multiplex PCR assay. For the multiplex PCR, a mixture combining 60 forward primers for TCR Vbeta segments and 13 reverse primers for TCR Jbeta segments was used. TCRdb mirrors the immuneACCESS table, restricted to in-frame sequences. Some clones are absent from its copies; in checked studies, under half trace to an unresolved V gene, and the reason for the others is unknown. This sample has roughly 150,000 clones in its table, and roughly 70% of those were observed once. Under 3% of the sample belongs to the ten largest clones. The sample consisted of PBMCs. Source of these receptors: a woman aged 45 to 65 in good health and CMV-seropositive.

The genes are TRBV23-1 and TRBJ1-5, with a weak D call TRBD1 (5 bases). TRBV23-1 is an ORF; its function is uncertain. V was clipped by 11 bases and J by 2 bases, with 10 bases between them. This CDR3 spans 12 amino acids. For the CDR3, the DNA is TGCGCCGGACCGGGGGGCAATCAGCCCCAGCATTTT. This gives the protein CAGPGGNQPQHF.

This chain joins TRBV2 and TRBJ2-3; 9 bases are a match to TRBD1. Germline V gene data show CDR1 as SNHLY and CDR2 as FYNNEI. The CDR3 loop spans 15 amino acids. V dropped 11 bases and J dropped 5; count of bases not matched to a gene: 14. CDR3 DNA: TGTGCCGCCGACCCCAGAGGACAGGGGAAAGATACGCAGTATTTT. Translation gives CAADPRGQGKDTQYF.

The rearrangement links TRBV4-1 to TRBJ2-2; 8 bases match TRBD1. V dropped 1 base and J dropped 6; count of bases not matched to a gene: 7. The CDR3 is 16 amino acids. Germline V gives CDR1 MGHRA, CDR2 YSYEKL. As DNA, the CDR3 is TGCGCCAGCAGCCAAGCAACAGGGGGGTTCGCCGGGGAGCTGTTTTTT. Amino acids: CASSQATGGFAGELFF.

This clone was picked up one time. This chain uses TRBV27 with TRBJ2-7; D might be TRBD1 (6 bases). Trimming removed 10 bases at V and 5 bases at J, with 12 bases between. The V gene's germline CDR1 is MNHEY and CDR2 SMNVEV (reference sequence). This CDR3 is built from 11 residues. The CDR3 sequence is CAIRGENEQYF. In nucleotides, the CDR3 is TGTGCCATCAGGGGAGAGAACGAGCAGTACTTC.

The chain joins TRBV6-5 to TRBJ2-7, with TRBD1 as a possible D gene (6 bases). V was pared by 2 bases and J by 6 bases, with 14 bases between. The CDR3 has 14 amino acids. Germline V gene lookup returns CDR1 MNHEY and CDR2 SVGAGI. The CDR3 region has the DNA TGTGCCAGCAGTTACCAACAGGGATTGGGCGAGCAGTACTTC. Encoded protein: CASSYQQGLGEQYF.

The gene calls are TRBV19 and TRBJ1-2, with 7 positions matching TRBD1. Germline loops: CDR1 LNHDA, CDR2 SQIVND (reference sequence). Germline trimming cut 6 bases from V and 0 bases from J; bases unmatched to any gene: 7. The CDR3 runs to 15 residues. The CDR3, as DNA: TGTGCCAGTAGGCTGGACAGGCTACCTAACTATGGCTACACCTTC. Translation gives CASRLDRLPNYGYTF.

This rearrangement joins TRBV7-9 to TRBJ1-2; D is undetermined. The germline V gene has CDR1 SEHNR and CDR2 FQNEAQ (reference sequence). CDR3 length: 11 residues. This CDR3 reads CSILRGYGYTF. CDR3 DNA: TGTTCCATTCTTCGAGGATATGGCTACACCTTC.

This rearrangement joins TRBV10-3 to TRBJ1-1; 8 nucleotides match TRBD1. Trimming removed 10 bases from V and 0 bases from J; junction bases left unmatched: 7. Germline V gene lookup returns CDR1 ENHRY and CDR2 SYGVKD. This CDR3 is built from 14 residues. CDR3 residues: CASGTGGLNTEAFF. The DNA for the CDR3 is TGTGCCAGCGGCACAGGGGGATTGAACACTGAAGCTTTCTTT.

The chain has TRBV7-2 and TRBJ1-5, with a possible D match to TRBD1 (5 bases). Trimming cost V 4 bases and J 5 bases, with 15 bases left between them. This CDR3 has 15 residues. Germline values: CDR1 SGHTA, CDR2 FQGNSA. CDR3 bases: TGTGCCAGCAGCTCAATTAGGGGCGGGGATCAGCCCCAGCATTTT. This encodes CASSSIRGGDQPQHF. Full variable domain (remainder filled in from reference TRBV7-2 and TRBJ1-5): GAGVSQSPSNKVTEKGKDVELRCDPISGHTALYWYRQSLGQGLEFLIYFQGNSAPDKSGLPSDRFSAERTGGSVSTLTIQRTQQEDSAVYLCASSSIRGGDQPQHFGDGTRLSIL.